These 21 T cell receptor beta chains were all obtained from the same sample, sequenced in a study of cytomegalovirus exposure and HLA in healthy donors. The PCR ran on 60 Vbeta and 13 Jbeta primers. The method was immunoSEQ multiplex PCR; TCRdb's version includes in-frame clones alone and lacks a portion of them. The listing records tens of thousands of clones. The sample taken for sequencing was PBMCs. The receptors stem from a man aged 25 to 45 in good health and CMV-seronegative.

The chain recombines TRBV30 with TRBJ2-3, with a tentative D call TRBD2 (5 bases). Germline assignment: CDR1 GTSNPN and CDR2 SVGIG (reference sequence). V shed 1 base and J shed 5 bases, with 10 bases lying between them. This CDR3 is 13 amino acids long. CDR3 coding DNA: TGTGCCTGGAGTGACGGGATCGGAGATACGCAGTATTTT. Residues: CAWSDGIGDTQYF.

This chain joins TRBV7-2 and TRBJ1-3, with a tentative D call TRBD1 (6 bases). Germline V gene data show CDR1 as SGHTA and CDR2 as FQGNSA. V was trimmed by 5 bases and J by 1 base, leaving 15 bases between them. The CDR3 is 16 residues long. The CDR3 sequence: CASSPRITGSGNTIYF. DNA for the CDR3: TGTGCCAGCAGCCCACGTATTACAGGGTCTGGAAACACCATATATTTT.

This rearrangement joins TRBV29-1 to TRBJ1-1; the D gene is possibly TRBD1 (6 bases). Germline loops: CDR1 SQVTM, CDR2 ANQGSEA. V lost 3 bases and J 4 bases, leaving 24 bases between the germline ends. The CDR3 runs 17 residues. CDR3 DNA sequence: TGCAGCGTTGACTTCTTAATACCTGGACAGTTGGTCACTGAAGCTTTCTTT. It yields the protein CSVDFLIPGQLVTEAFF.

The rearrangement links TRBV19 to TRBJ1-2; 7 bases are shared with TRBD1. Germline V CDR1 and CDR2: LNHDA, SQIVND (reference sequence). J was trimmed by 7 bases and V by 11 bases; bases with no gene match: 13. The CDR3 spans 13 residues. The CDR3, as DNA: TGTGCCGGGGGACAGCCAGGAGGTGGTGGCTACACCTTC. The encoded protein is CAGGQPGGGGYTF.

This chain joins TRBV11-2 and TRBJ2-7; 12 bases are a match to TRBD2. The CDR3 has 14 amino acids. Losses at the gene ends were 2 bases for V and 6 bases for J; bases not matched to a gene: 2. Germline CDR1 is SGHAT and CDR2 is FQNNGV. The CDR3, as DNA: TGTGCCAGCAGCTTAAGACTAGCGGGAGTCGAGCAGTACTTC. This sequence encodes CASSLRLAGVEQYF.

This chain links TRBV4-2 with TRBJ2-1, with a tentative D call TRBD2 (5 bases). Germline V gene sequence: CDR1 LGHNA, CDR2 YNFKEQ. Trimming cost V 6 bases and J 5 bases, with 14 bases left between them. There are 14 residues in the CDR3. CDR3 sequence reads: CASSIEGADNEQFF. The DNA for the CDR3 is TGTGCCAGCAGTATAGAGGGCGCGGACAATGAGCAGTTCTTC.

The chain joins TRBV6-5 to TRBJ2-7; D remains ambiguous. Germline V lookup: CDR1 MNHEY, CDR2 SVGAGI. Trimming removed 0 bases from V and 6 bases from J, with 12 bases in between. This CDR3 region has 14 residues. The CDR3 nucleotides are TGTGCCAGCAGTTACTCTGACATGGCGAGCGAGCAGTACTTC. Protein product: CASSYSDMASEQYF.

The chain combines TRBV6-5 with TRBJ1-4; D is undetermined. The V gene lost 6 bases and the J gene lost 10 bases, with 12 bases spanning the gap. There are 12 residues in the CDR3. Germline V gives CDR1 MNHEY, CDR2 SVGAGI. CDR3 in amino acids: CASRTGGRKLFF. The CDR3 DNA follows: TGTGCCAGCAGAACGGGAGGGCGAAAACTGTTTTTT.

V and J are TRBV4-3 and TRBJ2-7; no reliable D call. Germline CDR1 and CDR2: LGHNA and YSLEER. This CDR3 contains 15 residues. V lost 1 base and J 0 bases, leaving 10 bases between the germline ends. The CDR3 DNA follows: TGCGCCAGCAGCCAAGGGCCAGGCAGCTCCTACGAGCAGTACTTC. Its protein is CASSQGPGSSYEQYF.

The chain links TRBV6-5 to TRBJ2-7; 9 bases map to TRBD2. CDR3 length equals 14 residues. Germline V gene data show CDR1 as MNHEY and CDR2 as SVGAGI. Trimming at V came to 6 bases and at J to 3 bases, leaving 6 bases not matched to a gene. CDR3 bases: TGTGCCAGCAGCCCCGGTAGCGGGGGCTACGAGCAGTACTTC. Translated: CASSPGSGGYEQYF.

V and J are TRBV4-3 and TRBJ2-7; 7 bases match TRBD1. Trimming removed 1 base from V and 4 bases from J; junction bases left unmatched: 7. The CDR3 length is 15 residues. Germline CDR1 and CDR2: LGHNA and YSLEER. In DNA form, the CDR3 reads TGCGCCAGCAGCCAAGGGTCGGGACAGAGTTACGAGCAGTACTTC. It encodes CASSQGSGQSYEQYF.

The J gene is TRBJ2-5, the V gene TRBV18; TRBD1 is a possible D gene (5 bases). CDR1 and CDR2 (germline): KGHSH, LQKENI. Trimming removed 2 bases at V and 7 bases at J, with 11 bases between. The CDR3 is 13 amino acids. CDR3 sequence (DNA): TGTGCCAGCTCACCAGAGACAGCAGGGACCCAGTACTTC. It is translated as CASSPETAGTQYF.

The CDR3 protein is CASTKGAVQETQYF. The CDR3 region has the DNA TGTGCCTCAACCAAGGGGGCAGTTCAAGAGACCCAGTACTTC. The chain has TRBV2 and TRBJ2-5, with 7 positions matching TRBD1. Germline V gene lookup returns CDR1 SNHLY and CDR2 FYNNEI. Unmatched junction bases numbered 11, after V lost 11 bases and J lost 2 bases. The CDR3 is made up of 14 amino acids. The full variable domain, in which reference TRBV2 and TRBJ2-5 provide the parts outside the CDR3, is EPEVTQTPSHQVTQMGQEVILRCVPISNHLYFYWYRQILGQKVEFLVSFYNNEISEKSEIFDDQFSVERPDGSNFTLKIRSTKLEDSAMYFCASTKGAVQETQYFGPGTRLLVL.

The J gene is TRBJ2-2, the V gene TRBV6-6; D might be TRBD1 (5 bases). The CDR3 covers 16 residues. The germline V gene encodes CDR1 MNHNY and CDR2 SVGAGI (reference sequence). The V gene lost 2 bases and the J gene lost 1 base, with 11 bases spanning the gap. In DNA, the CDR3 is TGTGCCAGCAGTTACAGTCAGGGCTTGAACACCGGGGAGCTGTTTTTT. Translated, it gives CASSYSQGLNTGELFF.

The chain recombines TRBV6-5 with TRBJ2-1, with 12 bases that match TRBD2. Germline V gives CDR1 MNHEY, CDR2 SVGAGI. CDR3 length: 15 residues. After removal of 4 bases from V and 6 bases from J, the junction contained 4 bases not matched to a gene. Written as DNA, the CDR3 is TGTGCCAGCAGTTGGGGACTAGCGGGCGGCAATGAGCAGTTCTTC. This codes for CASSWGLAGGNEQFF.

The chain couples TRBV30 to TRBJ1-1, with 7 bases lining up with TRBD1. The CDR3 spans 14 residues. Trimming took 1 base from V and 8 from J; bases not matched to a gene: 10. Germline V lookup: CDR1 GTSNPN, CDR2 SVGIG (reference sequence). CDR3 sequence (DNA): TGTGCCTGGAGTGCCGGGCTCGGACAGGACGAAGCTTTCTTT. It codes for CAWSAGLGQDEAFF.

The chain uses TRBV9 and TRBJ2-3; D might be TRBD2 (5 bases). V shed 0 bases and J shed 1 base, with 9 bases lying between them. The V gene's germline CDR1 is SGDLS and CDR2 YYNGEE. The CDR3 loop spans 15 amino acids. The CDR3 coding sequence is TGTGCCAGCAGCGTAGTCAATAGCGGCACAGATACGCAGTATTTT. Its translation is CASSVVNSGTDTQYF. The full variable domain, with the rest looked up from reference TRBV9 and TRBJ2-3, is DSGVTQTPKHLITATGQRVTLRCSPRSGDLSVYWYQQSLDQGLQFLIQYYNGEERAKGNILERFSAQQFPDLHSELNLSSLELGDSALYFCASSVVNSGTDTQYFGPGTRLTVL.

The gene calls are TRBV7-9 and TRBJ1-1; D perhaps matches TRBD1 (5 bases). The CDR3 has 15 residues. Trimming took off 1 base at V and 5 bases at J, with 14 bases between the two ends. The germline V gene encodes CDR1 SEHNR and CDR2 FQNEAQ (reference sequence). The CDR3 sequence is CASSLGGGVTTEAFF. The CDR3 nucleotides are TGTGCCAGCAGCTTAGGTGGAGGGGTAACTACTGAAGCTTTCTTT.

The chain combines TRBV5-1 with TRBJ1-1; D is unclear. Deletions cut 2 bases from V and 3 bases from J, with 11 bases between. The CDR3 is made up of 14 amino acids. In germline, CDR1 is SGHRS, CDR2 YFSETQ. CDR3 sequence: CASSFRTADTEAFF. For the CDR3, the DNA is TGCGCCAGCAGCTTTCGGACTGCGGACACTGAAGCTTTCTTT.

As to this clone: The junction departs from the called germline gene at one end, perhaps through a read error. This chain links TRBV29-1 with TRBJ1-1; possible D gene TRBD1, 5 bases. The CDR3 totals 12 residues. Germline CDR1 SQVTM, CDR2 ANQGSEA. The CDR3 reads CSVENVGTGMGF. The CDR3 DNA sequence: TGCAGCGTTGAAAATGTGGGTACAGGAATGGGCTTT.

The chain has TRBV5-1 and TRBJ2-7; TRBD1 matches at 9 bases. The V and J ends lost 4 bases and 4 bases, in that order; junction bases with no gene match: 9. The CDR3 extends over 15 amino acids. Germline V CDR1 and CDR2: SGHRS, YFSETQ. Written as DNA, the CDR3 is TGCGCCAGCAGCCCCGGGACAGGGAGGGGGTACGAGCAGTACTTC. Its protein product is CASSPGTGRGYEQYF. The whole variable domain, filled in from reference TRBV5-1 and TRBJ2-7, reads KAGVTQTPRYLIKTRGQQVTLSCSPISGHRSVSWYQQTPGQGLQFLFEYFSETQRNKGNFPGRFSGRQFSNSRSEMNVSTLELGDSALYLCASSPGTGRGYEQYFGPGTRLTVT.